This TCR beta chain was captured by sequencing in a study of blood T cell repertoires in COVID-19. Study in general: The origin of the acute and convalescent COVID-19 samples was the United States, Italy and Spain. The analysed material was cDNA or gDNA that came from T cells, B-cell-depleted T cells, or PBMCs.

CDR1 is MNHEY, CDR2 SVGAGI, per germline. Deletions cut 6 bases from V and 3 bases from J, with 9 bases between. The CDR3 consists of 13 residues. Authors' methods: Estimation of nucleated cell counts was performed using reference gene primer amplification. The method was immunoSEQ multiplex PCR; TCRdb's version includes in-frame clones alone and lacks a portion of them. V and J calls and clone size come straight from that table; D and trimming were deduced from the DNA. The sample records just over 250,000 clones, 80% to 90% being singletons. The material sequenced was peripheral blood. The clonotype comes from a woman aged 45-59 years with acute or convalescent COVID-19. This chain joins TRBV6-5 and TRBJ1-5; D ambiguous. The CDR3 bases are TGTGCCAGCAGGAGGTATGACAATCAGCCCCAGCATTTT. Protein product: CASRRYDNQPQHF.